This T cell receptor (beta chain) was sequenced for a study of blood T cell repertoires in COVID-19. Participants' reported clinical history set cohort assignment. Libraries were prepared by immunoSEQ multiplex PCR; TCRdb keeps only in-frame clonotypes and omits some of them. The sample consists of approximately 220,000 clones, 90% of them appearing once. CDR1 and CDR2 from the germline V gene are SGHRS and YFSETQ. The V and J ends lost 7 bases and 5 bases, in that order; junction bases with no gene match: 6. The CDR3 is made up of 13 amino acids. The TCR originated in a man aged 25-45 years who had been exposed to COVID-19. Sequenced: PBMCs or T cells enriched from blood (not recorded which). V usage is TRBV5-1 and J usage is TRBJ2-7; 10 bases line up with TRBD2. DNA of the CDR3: TGCGCCAGCGGCACTAGCGGGGCCCACGAGCAGTACTTC. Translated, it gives CASGTSGAHEQYF.